The count of the clone carrying this T cell receptor (beta chain) is one. The antigen is unknown. In TCRdb, the reads were re-called with MiXCR into one record per CDR3 protein. The sample lists approximately 700,000 distinct CDR3 sequences; approximately 40% were seen once. This record belongs to a study of T cell repertoires in cytomegalovirus infection. Study context: Matching HLA type and CMV infection were both indicated by public TCR beta signatures.

The V end lost 5 bases, the J end lost 7 bases, and 23 bases lay between the germline ends. The V gene's germline CDR1 is MDHEN and CDR2 SYDVKM. The CDR3 is 16 residues long. Study-level findings and limits: It was HLA-C-restricted CMV-specific TCR beta clonotypes that dominated the response ex vivo. Frequencies of public TCR beta families were cumulated, and this identified carriers of CMV plus the relevant HLA.

The sequencing sample was made of PBMCs. The TCR comes from a human donor in good health (CMV status not recorded). Some clones in this sample may be carry-over from other donors' samples. The chain uses TRBV28 and TRBJ1-2; possibly TRBD1 for D (5 bases). The CDR3 sequence is CASSLSQGIPLGGYTF. For the CDR3, the DNA is TGTGCCAGCAGTCTCTCCCAGGGAATTCCTCTCGGTGGCTACACCTTC.